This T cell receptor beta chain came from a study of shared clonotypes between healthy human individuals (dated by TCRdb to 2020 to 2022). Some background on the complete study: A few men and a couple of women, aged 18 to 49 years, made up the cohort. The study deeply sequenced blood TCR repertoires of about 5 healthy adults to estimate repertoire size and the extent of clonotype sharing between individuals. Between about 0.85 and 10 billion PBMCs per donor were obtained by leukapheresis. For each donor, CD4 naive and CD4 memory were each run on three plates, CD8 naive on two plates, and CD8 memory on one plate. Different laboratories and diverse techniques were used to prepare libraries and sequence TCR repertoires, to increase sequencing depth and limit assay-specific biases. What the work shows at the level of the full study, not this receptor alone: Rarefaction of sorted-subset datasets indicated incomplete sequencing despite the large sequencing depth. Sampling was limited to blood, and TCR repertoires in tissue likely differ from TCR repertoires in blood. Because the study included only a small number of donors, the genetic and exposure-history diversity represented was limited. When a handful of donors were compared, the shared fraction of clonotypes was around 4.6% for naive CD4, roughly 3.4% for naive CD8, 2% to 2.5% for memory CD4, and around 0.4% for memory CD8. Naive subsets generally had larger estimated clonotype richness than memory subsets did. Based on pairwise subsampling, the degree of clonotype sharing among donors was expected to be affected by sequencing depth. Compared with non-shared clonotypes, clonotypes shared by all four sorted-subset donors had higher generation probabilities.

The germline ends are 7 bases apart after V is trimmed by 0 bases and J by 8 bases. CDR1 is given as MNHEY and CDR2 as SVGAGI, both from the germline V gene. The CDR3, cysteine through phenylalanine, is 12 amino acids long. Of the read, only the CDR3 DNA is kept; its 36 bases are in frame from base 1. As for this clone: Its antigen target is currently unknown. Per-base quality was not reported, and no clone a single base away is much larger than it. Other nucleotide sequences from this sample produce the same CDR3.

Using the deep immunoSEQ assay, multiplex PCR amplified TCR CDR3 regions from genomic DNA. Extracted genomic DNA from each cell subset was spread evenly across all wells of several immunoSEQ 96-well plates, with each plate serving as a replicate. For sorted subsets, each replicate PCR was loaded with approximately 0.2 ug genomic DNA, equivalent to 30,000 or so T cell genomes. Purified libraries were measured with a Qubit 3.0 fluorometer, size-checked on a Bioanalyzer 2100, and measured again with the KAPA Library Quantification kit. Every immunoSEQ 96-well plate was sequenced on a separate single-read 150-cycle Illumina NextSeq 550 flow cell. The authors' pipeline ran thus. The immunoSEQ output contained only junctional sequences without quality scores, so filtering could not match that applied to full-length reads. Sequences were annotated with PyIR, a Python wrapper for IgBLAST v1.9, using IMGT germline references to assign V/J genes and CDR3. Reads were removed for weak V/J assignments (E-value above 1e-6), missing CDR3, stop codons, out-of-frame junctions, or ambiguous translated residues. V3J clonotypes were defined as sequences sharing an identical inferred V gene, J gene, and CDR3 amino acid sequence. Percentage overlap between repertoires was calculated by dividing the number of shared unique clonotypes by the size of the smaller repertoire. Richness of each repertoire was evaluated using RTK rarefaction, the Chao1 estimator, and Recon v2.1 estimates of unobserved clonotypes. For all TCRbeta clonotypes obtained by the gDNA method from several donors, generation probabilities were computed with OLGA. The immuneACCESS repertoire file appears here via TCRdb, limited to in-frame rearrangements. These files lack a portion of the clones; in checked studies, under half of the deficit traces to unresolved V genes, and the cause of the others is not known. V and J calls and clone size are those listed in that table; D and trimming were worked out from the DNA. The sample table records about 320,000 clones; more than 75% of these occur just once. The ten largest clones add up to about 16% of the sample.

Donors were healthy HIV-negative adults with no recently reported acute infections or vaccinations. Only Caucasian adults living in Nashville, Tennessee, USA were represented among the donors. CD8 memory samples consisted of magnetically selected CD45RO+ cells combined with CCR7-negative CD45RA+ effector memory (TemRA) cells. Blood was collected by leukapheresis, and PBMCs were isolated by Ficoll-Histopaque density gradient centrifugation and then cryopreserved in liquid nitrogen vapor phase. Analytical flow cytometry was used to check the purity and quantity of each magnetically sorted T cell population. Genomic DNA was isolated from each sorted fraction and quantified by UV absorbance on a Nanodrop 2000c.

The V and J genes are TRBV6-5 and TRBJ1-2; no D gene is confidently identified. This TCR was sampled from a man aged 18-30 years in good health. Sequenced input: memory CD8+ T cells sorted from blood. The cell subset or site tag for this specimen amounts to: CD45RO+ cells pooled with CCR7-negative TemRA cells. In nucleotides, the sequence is TGTGCCAGCAGTTACTCGAACAGCGGCTACACCTTC. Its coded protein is CASSYSNSGYTF.